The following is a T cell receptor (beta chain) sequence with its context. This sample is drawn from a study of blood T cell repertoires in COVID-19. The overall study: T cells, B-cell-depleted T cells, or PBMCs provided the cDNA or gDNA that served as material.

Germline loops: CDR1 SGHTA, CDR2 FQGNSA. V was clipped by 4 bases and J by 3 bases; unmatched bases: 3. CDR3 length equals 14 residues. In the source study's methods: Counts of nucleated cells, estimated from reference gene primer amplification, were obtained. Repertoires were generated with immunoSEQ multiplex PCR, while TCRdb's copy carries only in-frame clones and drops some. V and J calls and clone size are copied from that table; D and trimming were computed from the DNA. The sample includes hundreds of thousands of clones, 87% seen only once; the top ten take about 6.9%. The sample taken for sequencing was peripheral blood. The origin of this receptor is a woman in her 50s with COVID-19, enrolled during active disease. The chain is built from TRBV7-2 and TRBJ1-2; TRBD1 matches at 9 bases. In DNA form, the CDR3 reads TGTGCCAGCAGCTCACAGGGGGCCTACTATGGCTACACCTTC. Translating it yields CASSSQGAYYGYTF.